The rows below give T cell receptor beta chains drawn from one sample of a study of vaccination and CD4 T cells after COVID-19. The antigens for these receptors are not known. MiXCR was run by TCRdb on the PCR reads, yielding one entry per CDR3 protein. The sample lists some 10,000 distinct CDR3 sequences, just under 30% occurring once. The sample consisted of CD4+ T cells from blood, cultured in vitro. The receptors originated from a human donor in good health. CDR3s include the opening cysteine and the closing phenylalanine or tryptophan. The D gene is left open where the match is weak. Rows give clone size only sometimes, using once, few, many, or a class for an expanded clone.

V,size,D,J,CDR3,DNA
TRBV15,-,-,TRBJ1-2,CATSRGGRLNYGYTF,TGTGCCACCAGCAGAGGGGGGAGGCTTAACTATGGCTACACCTTC
TRBV19,-,TRBD1,TRBJ1-5,CASSITGTGQGDQPQHF,TGTGCCAGTAGTATAACAGGAACGGGACAGGGAGATCAGCCCCAGCATTTT
TRBV28,-,-,TRBJ2-7,CASSTGNSYEQYF,TGTGCCAGCAGTACAGGGAATTCCTACGAGCAGTACTTC
TRBV5-6,once,-,TRBJ1-2,CASSRDRDSGYTF,TGTGCCAGCAGCAGAGACCGGGACTCAGGCTACACCTTC
TRBV20-1,-,-,TRBJ2-3,CSAAPLEGSADTQYF,TGCAGTGCGGCACCACTAGAGGGATCCGCAGATACGCAGTATTTT
TRBV4-2,few,TRBD1,TRBJ1-5,CASSQDGTGVNQPQHF,TGTGCCAGCAGCCAAGATGGGACAGGGGTAAATCAGCCCCAGCATTTT
TRBV19,-,TRBD1,TRBJ2-5,CASSILGTAIETQYF,TGTGCCAGTAGTATTCTCGGGACAGCAATAGAGACCCAGTACTTC
TRBV7-9,-,-,TRBJ1-3,CASSLATRVINTMYF,TGTGCCAGCAGCTTGGCCACACGGGTGATAAACACCATGTATTTT
TRBV27,-,-,TRBJ2-5,CASSSGQGETQYF,TGTGCCAGCAGTTCCGGTCAGGGAGAGACCCAGTACTTC
TRBV6-2/TRBV6-3,once,-,TRBJ2-3,CASKLGRVFTDTQYF,TGTGCCAGCAAATTGGGGCGGGTTTTCACAGATACGCAGTATTTT
TRBV11-2,-,-,TRBJ1-2,CASSLDGTRIYGYTF,TGTGCCAGCAGCTTAGATGGGACCCGTATCTATGGCTACACCTTC
TRBV29-1,-,-,TRBJ2-5,CSVELGGETQYF,TGCAGCGTTGAACTAGGTGGTGAGACCCAGTACTTC
TRBV6-1,medium-sized,TRBD1,TRBJ1-2,CATRDRGLYTF,TGTGCCACCAGGGACAGGGGGTTGTACACCTTC
TRBV6-5,-,TRBD1,TRBJ2-7,CASSYGTASYEQYF,TGTGCCAGCAGTTACGGGACAGCCTCCTACGAGCAGTACTTC
TRBV27,few,-,TRBJ2-1,CASSSPVRSSLNEQFF,TGTGCCAGCAGTTCCCCCGTGAGATCGAGTCTCAATGAGCAGTTCTTC
TRBV10-3,-,-,TRBJ2-7,CAISEYSSYEQYF,TGTGCCATCAGTGAGTATAGTTCCTACGAGCAGTACTTC
TRBV6-1,-,-,TRBJ1-5,CASTLGPGPQHF,TGTGCCAGCACCCTGGGACCCGGGCCCCAGCATTTT
TRBV7-2,few,TRBD2,TRBJ2-3,CASSLTTSGLSTDTQYF,TGTGCCAGCAGCTTAACGACTAGCGGGCTTAGCACAGATACGCAGTATTTT
TRBV6-4,-,TRBD1,TRBJ1-2,CARSVTGTGVRYGYTF,TGTGCCCGCAGTGTAACCGGGACAGGGGTTCGATATGGCTACACCTTC
TRBV30,-,-,TRBJ1-1,CAWSNSWGTEAFF,TGTGCCTGGAGCAATTCTTGGGGCACTGAAGCTTTCTTT
TRBV28,few,-,TRBJ1-5,CAREEGGPSIYSNQPQHF,TGTGCCAGAGAAGAGGGGGGCCCATCAATCTATAGCAATCAGCCCCAGCATTTT
TRBV24-1,-,TRBD1,TRBJ2-7,CATSDSRTGAYEQYF,TGTGCCACCAGTGATTCCCGGACAGGGGCCTACGAGCAGTACTTC
TRBV4-1,-,TRBD1,TRBJ2-5,CASSHDRQGAYQETQYF,TGCGCCAGCAGCCATGACAGACAGGGGGCGTACCAAGAGACCCAGTACTTC
TRBV5-5,-,-,TRBJ1-1,CASSLEKWVTEAFF,TGTGCCAGCAGCTTGGAAAAATGGGTCACTGAAGCTTTCTTT
TRBV20-1,-,-,TRBJ2-1,CSASRSYNEQFF,TGCAGTGCATCTCGGTCCTACAATGAGCAGTTCTTC
TRBV20-1,few,-,TRBJ2-2,CSAQKGRGSTGELFF,TGCAGTGCTCAAAAGGGGCGCGGGTCCACCGGGGAGCTGTTTTTT
TRBV15,medium-sized,-,TRBJ2-2,CATSRGIQAGELFF,TGTGCCACCAGCAGAGGAATACAGGCCGGGGAGCTGTTTTTT
TRBV7-6,-,-,TRBJ1-1,CASGRQGPTEAFF,TGTGCCAGCGGGAGGCAGGGGCCCACTGAAGCTTTCTTT
TRBV21-1,medium-sized,-,TRBJ1-2,CASSERVSPNYGYTF,TGTGCCAGCAGCGAGAGGGTTTCCCCTAACTATGGCTACACCTTC
TRBV7-2,few,TRBD1,TRBJ2-7,CASSAPGQGARYYEQYF,TGTGCCAGCAGCGCGCCGGGACAGGGGGCGAGGTACTACGAGCAGTACTTC
TRBV5-4,-,-,TRBJ2-7,CASSEQGVRQQYF,TGTGCCAGCAGCGAACAGGGAGTTCGGCAGCAGTACTTC
TRBV20-1,-,-,TRBJ2-7,CSAREVSSYEQYF,TGCAGTGCTAGAGAGGTTAGCAGCTACGAGCAGTACTTC
TRBV28,-,TRBD1,TRBJ1-2,CASSEGQGWGYTF,TGTGCCAGCAGTGAGGGACAGGGGTGGGGCTACACCTTC
TRBV7-8,few,-,TRBJ2-7,CASSRAEEYEQYF,TGTGCCAGCAGCCGCGCAGAGGAGTACGAGCAGTACTTC
TRBV28,few,-,TRBJ1-1,CASSLVGRTEAFF,TGTGCCAGCAGTTTAGTCGGGAGAACTGAAGCTTTCTTT